The 32 T cell receptor beta chains below were found in one sample sequenced in a study of T cell responses to AZD1222 COVID-19 vaccine. Clones were sequenced by immunoSEQ multiplex PCR, and TCRdb holds only the in-frame ones, with some missing. The data contain 100,000 to 140,000 clones, nearly 90% of them singletons. Material: peripheral blood, obtained 28 days after the second AZD1222 dose. The receptors were gathered from an adult who received the AZD1222 COVID-19 vaccine.

V usage is TRBV12-3 or TRBV12-4 and J usage is TRBJ1-1, with D unresolved. CDR3 size: 13 residues. Trimming took off 6 bases at V and 4 bases at J, with 12 bases between the two ends. Here the CDR3 DNA reads TGTGCCAGCAGCCCCCTGGGGAGCACTGAAGCTTTCTTT. Translation: CASSPLGSTEAFF.

The genes are TRBV27 and TRBJ1-2; unclear D gene. The germline gives CDR1 MNHEY, CDR2 SMNVEV (reference sequence). The V end lost 2 bases, the J end lost 2 bases, and 12 bases lay between the germline ends. CDR3 size: 15 residues. This CDR3 reads CASSLAGVANYGYTF. The CDR3 DNA reads as TGTGCCAGCAGTTTAGCAGGAGTGGCGAACTATGGCTACACCTTC.

The gene calls are TRBV27 and TRBJ1-4, with TRBD1 as a possible D gene (6 bases). CDR3 length: 14 amino acids. Germline V gene sequence: CDR1 MNHEY, CDR2 SMNVEV (reference sequence). Trimming stripped 3 bases from V and 2 bases from J, with 7 bases between. The DNA for the CDR3 is TGTGCCAGCAGTTTCCAGGGGACTAATGAAAAACTGTTTTTT. This translates into CASSFQGTNEKLFF.

V usage is TRBV5-1 and J usage is TRBJ1-5, with TRBD1 as a possible D gene (6 bases). The V and J ends lost 4 bases and 3 bases respectively, with 14 bases between them. Germline V gene sequence: CDR1 SGHRS, CDR2 YFSETQ. CDR3 size: 15 residues. CDR3 region: CASSLGGSSNQPQHF. The CDR3 coding sequence is TGCGCCAGCAGCCTGGGGGGCAGTTCCAATCAGCCCCAGCATTTT.

The J gene is TRBJ1-5, the V gene TRBV12-3 or TRBV12-4; a weak D match, TRBD1 (5 bases). The CDR3 has 13 residues. Trimming stripped 8 bases from V and 4 bases from J, with 12 bases between. CDR3 bases: TGTGCCAGCGCGGGGACGGAGAATCAGCCCCAGCATTTT. Translation gives CASAGTENQPQHF.

V is TRBV5-4 and J is TRBJ2-5; TRBD2 might be the D (6 bases). The CDR3 length is 14 residues. CDR1 is SGHNT and CDR2 is YYREEE in the germline V gene (reference sequence). V was shortened by 0 bases and J by 3 bases, with 9 bases between the two germline ends. The CDR3 spells CASSLDSGEETQYF. CDR3 coding DNA: TGTGCCAGCAGCTTGGATAGCGGAGAAGAGACCCAGTACTTC.

This chain links TRBV7-9 with TRBJ1-1, with D perhaps TRBD1 (6 bases). There are 16 residues in the CDR3. Germline-derived CDR1 and CDR2 are SEHNR and FQNEAQ (reference sequence). V was clipped by 0 bases and J by 1 base, with 12 bases between them. The CDR3 DNA follows: TGTGCCAGCAGCTTAGCGCATAGAGGGGGGAACACTGAAGCTTTCTTT. It yields the protein CASSLAHRGGNTEAFF.

This clone has just a few counts. V usage is TRBV2 and J usage is TRBJ1-4; TRBD1 matches 7 bases. The germline gives CDR1 SNHLY, CDR2 FYNNEI. The CDR3 runs 15 residues. Losses at the gene ends were 2 bases for V and 0 bases for J; bases not matched to a gene: 0. The DNA for the CDR3 is TGTGCCAGCAGTGAACAGGGGGCAACTAATGAAAAACTGTTTTTT. This gives the protein CASSEQGATNEKLFF.

The gene calls are TRBV5-1 and TRBJ1-4; no definite D call. From germline, CDR1 is SGHRS and CDR2 YFSETQ. Trimming left V 5 bases short and J 0 bases short, with 11 bases between. This CDR3 region has 15 residues. Here the CDR3 reads CASRAWTTTNEKLFF. CDR3 DNA: TGCGCCAGCAGGGCATGGACCACAACTAATGAAAAACTGTTTTTT.

The V call is TRBV4-1, the J call TRBJ1-2, with TRBD1 identical over 7 bases. Trimming removed 2 bases from V and 5 bases from J; junction bases left unmatched: 8. CDR3 length: 15 amino acids. The germline CDR1 and CDR2 sequences are MGHRA and YSYEKL. CDR3 protein: CASSQFADREYGYTF. The DNA for the CDR3 is TGCGCCAGCAGCCAATTTGCTGACAGGGAGTATGGCTACACCTTC.

This clone was observed a single time. CDR3 sequence: CASSARGRRVTQYF. The CDR3 DNA sequence: TGTGCCAGCAGCGCTAGAGGACGGCGCGTGACCCAGTACTTC. The chain recombines TRBV5-6 with TRBJ2-5; D is ambiguous. The V end lost 4 bases, the J end lost 7 bases, and 17 bases lay between the germline ends. CDR3 size: 14 residues. Germline V gene data show CDR1 as SGHDT and CDR2 as YYEEEE. Supplemented by reference TRBV5-6 and TRBJ2-5, the full variable domain reads DAGVTQSPTHLIKTRGQQVTLRCSPKSGHDTVSWYQQALGQGPQFIFQYYEEEERQRGNFPDRFSGHQFPNYSSELNVNALLLGDSALYLCASSARGRRVTQYFGPGTRLLVL.

V gene TRBV6-6 combines with J gene TRBJ1-1; 10 bases fit TRBD1. CDR1 MNHNY and CDR2 SVGAGI come from the germline V gene (reference sequence). With 5 bases clipped from V and 0 bases from J, the junction kept 12 bases outside the gene matches. The CDR3 is 18 residues long. The CDR3 spells CASSQLIDRGPMNTEAFF. DNA of the CDR3: TGTGCCAGCAGTCAACTAATCGACAGGGGGCCCATGAACACTGAAGCTTTCTTT.

DNA of the CDR3: TGTGCCAGCAGCCCCTACCTTACAGGGTGGGATGAGCAGTTCTTC. Translation: CASSPYLTGWDEQFF. This sequence joins TRBV7-9 and TRBJ2-1; D is perhaps TRBD1 (6 bases). The V gene lost 5 bases and the J gene lost 8 bases, with 19 bases spanning the gap. This CDR3 is 15 amino acids long. Looked up from germline, CDR1 is SEHNR and CDR2 is FQNEAQ (reference sequence). The variable domain in full, with the rest retrieved from reference TRBV7-9 and TRBJ2-1, is DTGVSQNPRHKITKRGQNVTFRCDPISEHNRLYWYRQTLGQGPEFLTYFQNEAQLEKSRLLSDRFSAERPKGSFSTLEIQRTEQGDSAMYLCASSPYLTGWDEQFFGPGTRLTVL.

The chain uses TRBV4-3 and TRBJ1-4; 9 positions match TRBD1. The CDR3 loop spans 20 amino acids. Germline CDR1 LGHNA, CDR2 YSLEER. The trim removed 0 bases at V and 0 bases at J, leaving 11 bases unmatched. In DNA form, the CDR3 reads TGCGCCAGCAGCCAAGATGACGGCTTGGGGACAGGGACAACTAATGAAAAACTGTTTTTT. Its translation: CASSQDDGLGTGTTNEKLFF.

This sequence joins TRBV4-1 and TRBJ1-1, with TRBD1 matching over 7 bases. In germline, CDR1 is MGHRA, CDR2 YSYEKL. The CDR3 has 16 residues. The trim removed 5 bases at V and 0 bases at J, leaving 9 bases unmatched. The CDR3 coding sequence is TGCGCCAGCAGCGGGGAACTAGGACAGGTGAACACTGAAGCTTTCTTT. Residues: CASSGELGQVNTEAFF.

The chain uses TRBV18 and TRBJ1-1; no definite D call. The CDR3 has 13 amino acids. V was shortened by 1 base and J by 3 bases, with 6 bases between the two germline ends. From germline, CDR1 is KGHSH and CDR2 LQKENI. The DNA of the CDR3 is TGTGCCAGCTCACCACAGGCAGACACTGAAGCTTTCTTT. Translation: CASSPQADTEAFF.

The V call is TRBV5-5, the J call TRBJ2-7; D is unresolved. The CDR3 runs 15 residues. V was clipped by 0 bases and J by 2 bases, with 12 bases between them. CDR1 and CDR2 from the germline V gene are SGHKS and YYEKEE (reference sequence). This chain's CDR3 is CASSLASTLTYEQYF. In DNA form, the CDR3 reads TGTGCCAGCAGCTTGGCATCGACCTTAACCTACGAGCAGTACTTC.

J is TRBJ1-6 and V is TRBV11-2; TRBD1 might be the D (5 bases). Germline CDR1 SGHAT, CDR2 FQNNGV. The CDR3 is 16 amino acids. The V end lost 5 bases, the J end lost 8 bases, and 19 bases lay between the germline ends. CDR3 DNA: TGTGCCAGCAGCCGAAATGCCGGGACCGCAGATTCACCCCTCCACTTT. It yields the protein CASSRNAGTADSPLHF.

The chain joins TRBV27 to TRBJ1-6; D remains unclear. The CDR3 consists of 14 residues. V was cut by 6 bases and J by 6 bases, with 12 bases left in between. CDR1 MNHEY and CDR2 SMNVEV come from the germline V gene (reference sequence). The CDR3: CASSLQWFNSPLHF. The CDR3 region has the DNA TGTGCCAGCAGCCTGCAATGGTTTAATTCACCCCTCCACTTT.

The genes are TRBV9 and TRBJ2-7; D is uncertain. Germline lookup yields CDR1 SGDLS and CDR2 YYNGEE. The V end was cut by 0 bases, the J end by 0 bases, with 7 bases between. The CDR3 covers 14 residues. The CDR3 loop is CASSVVPSSYEQYF. CDR3 nucleotides: TGTGCCAGCAGCGTAGTCCCGAGCTCCTACGAGCAGTACTTC.

The CDR3 reads CASSVGTGNQPQHF. The CDR3 DNA reads as TGTGCCAGCAGCGTTGGGACAGGGAATCAGCCCCAGCATTTT. The genes are TRBV9 and TRBJ1-5; 9 bases fit TRBD1. From germline, CDR1 is SGDLS and CDR2 YYNGEE. CDR3 length: 14 residues. Trimming took 2 bases from V and 4 from J; bases not matched to a gene: 1.

This clone was recorded only once. The chain combines TRBV4-1 with TRBJ2-7; no clear D. Germline V gene data show CDR1 as MGHRA and CDR2 as YSYEKL. V was pared by 3 bases and J by 3 bases, with 18 bases between. The CDR3 spans 16 residues. The CDR3 DNA reads as TGCGCCAGCAGCCACCAACAGCAAGTGGCTTTCTACGAGCAGTACTTC. It specifies CASSHQQQVAFYEQYF.

This chain links TRBV5-6 with TRBJ1-1; D remains ambiguous. Germline values: CDR1 SGHDT, CDR2 YYEEEE. The CDR3 runs to 14 residues. Deletions cut 0 bases from V and 5 bases from J, with 11 bases between. Here the CDR3 reads CASSLEITRTEAFF. The CDR3 DNA reads as TGTGCCAGCAGCTTGGAAATTACCAGGACTGAAGCTTTCTTT.

J is TRBJ1-5 and V is TRBV19, with D maybe TRBD1 (5 bases). With 6 bases removed from V and 6 bases from J, the gap between germline ends came to 15 bases. There are 14 residues in the CDR3. Per the germline V gene, CDR1 is LNHDA and CDR2 is SQIVND (reference sequence). The chain's CDR3 is CASRGRDIPQPQHF. In DNA form, the CDR3 reads TGTGCCAGTAGGGGCAGGGATATTCCTCAGCCCCAGCATTTT.

V and J are TRBV30 and TRBJ2-7, with D unresolved. Germline V gene lookup returns CDR1 GTSNPN and CDR2 SVGIG (reference sequence). The CDR3 spans 12 residues. Trimming shortened V by 3 bases and J by 2 bases, and 8 bases separated the two germline ends. CDR3 region: CAWRDRTYEQYF. As DNA, the CDR3 is TGTGCCTGGAGGGACCGCACCTACGAGCAGTACTTC. Together with reference TRBV30 and TRBJ2-7, the CDR3 gives the full variable domain: SQTIHQWPATLVQPVGSPLSLECTVEGTSNPNLYWYRQAAGRGLQLLFYSVGIGQISSEVPQNLSASRPQDRQFILSSKKLLLSDSGFYLCAWRDRTYEQYFGPGTRLTVT.

The chain carries TRBV6-1 and TRBJ2-5, with 9 bases matching TRBD1. This CDR3 region has 15 residues. V lost 0 bases, J lost 4 bases, and 3 bases stayed unmatched. From germline, CDR1 is MNHNS and CDR2 SASEGT. CDR3 DNA sequence: TGTGCCAGCAGTGAAGCCGGGACAGGGCGAGAGACCCAGTACTTC. It translates to CASSEAGTGRETQYF.

The chain carries TRBV9 and TRBJ2-4; D unresolved. Trimming pared 4 bases from V and 3 bases from J, leaving 11 bases between. Germline V lookup: CDR1 SGDLS, CDR2 YYNGEE. There are 14 residues in the CDR3. CDR3 sequence (DNA): TGTGCCAGCAGCAAAGCCGGAGACAAAAACATTCAGTACTTC. Its protein is CASSKAGDKNIQYF. The whole variable domain, filled in from reference TRBV9 and TRBJ2-4, reads DSGVTQTPKHLITATGQRVTLRCSPRSGDLSVYWYQQSLDQGLQFLIQYYNGEERAKGNILERFSAQQFPDLHSELNLSSLELGDSALYFCASSKAGDKNIQYFGAGTRLSVL.

The gene calls are TRBV2 and TRBJ1-1; D possibly corresponds to TRBD1 (5 bases). This CDR3 spans 14 amino acids. V dropped 5 bases and J dropped 1 base, with 11 bases sitting between them. Germline lookup yields CDR1 SNHLY and CDR2 FYNNEI. The CDR3 nucleotides read TGTGCCAGCAGTCGGGACGTTGCGAACACTGAAGCTTTCTTT. It codes for CASSRDVANTEAFF.

The chain is built from TRBV5-6 and TRBJ1-5, with 7 bases identical to TRBD1. V was pared by 0 bases and J by 12 bases, with 12 bases of the junction left unmatched. The germline gives CDR1 SGHDT, CDR2 YYEEEE. The CDR3 runs 15 residues. CDR3 region: CASSLDRGVGSRQHF. The CDR3 coding sequence is TGTGCCAGCAGCTTGGACAGGGGTGTTGGATCGCGCCAGCATTTT.

This clone occurred once. The rearrangement joins TRBV29-1 to TRBJ1-2; no firm D call. Deletions cut 2 bases from V and 4 bases from J, with 14 bases between. Germline CDR1 SQVTM, CDR2 ANQGSEA. The CDR3 spans 14 residues. The CDR3 sequence: CSVEWDREPYGYTF. CDR3 nucleotides: TGCAGCGTTGAATGGGATCGGGAGCCCTATGGCTACACCTTC.

This sequence joins TRBV2 and TRBJ2-4; no definite D call. V lost 6 bases and J 11 bases, leaving 14 bases between the germline ends. Germline V lookup: CDR1 SNHLY, CDR2 FYNNEI. This CDR3 spans 12 amino acids. CDR3 sequence: CASSAGSPVQYF. The CDR3 DNA is TGTGCCAGCAGCGCCGGCTCTCCCGTTCAGTACTTC.

V usage is TRBV7-9 and J usage is TRBJ2-2, with D possibly matching TRBD1 (5 bases). CDR1 SEHNR and CDR2 FQNEAQ come from the germline V gene (reference sequence). The CDR3 is 14 amino acids. V gave up 0 bases and J gave up 6 bases, with 8 bases separating them. The CDR3 loop reads CASSLAQAAGELFF. CDR3 DNA: TGTGCCAGCAGCTTAGCACAGGCGGCCGGGGAGCTGTTTTTT.